This T cell receptor beta chain was captured by sequencing in a study of CD8+ T cells in alopecia areata. Of note for this clone: Antigen unknown.

Cell sorting on a FACSAria was used to separate CD4+ and CD8+ T cells from the PBMCs. The authors extracted RNA and reverse transcribed it into cDNA as the sequencing template. This table comes from immunoSEQ multiplex PCR, and its TCRdb copy is limited to in-frame clones, with some not included. This sample has about 120,000 clones; less than 80% occur once, and the top ten carry roughly 2.8%. Whole-study results and caveats: Possibly as an HLA-related effect, TCR sharing across patients appeared less clear than in mice.

This CDR3 has 15 amino acids. The germline gives CDR1 SGHDT, CDR2 YYEEEE. With 4 bases clipped from V and 0 bases from J, the junction kept 2 bases outside the gene matches. The receptor's source is a human donor in good health. This rearrangement joins TRBV5-6 to TRBJ2-7, with 12 bases identical to TRBD2. The sequenced sample consisted of CD4+ T cells sorted from blood. The CDR3 DNA reads TGTGCCAGCAGCCTGACTAGCGGGGGCTCCTACGAGCAGTACTTC. Its translation: CASSLTSGGSYEQYF.